The next 5 T cell receptor beta chains were all read from a single sample in a study of T cell responses to AZD1222 COVID-19 vaccine. Sequencing used immunoSEQ multiplex PCR; TCRdb keeps in-frame clones, though not all of them. The data show around 180,000 clones, about 91% seen once. Specimen: peripheral blood, collected on day 0 of AZD1222 vaccination. These TCRs come from an adult in good health.

The genes are TRBV5-1 and TRBJ1-6; 8 positions agree with TRBD1. Germline lookup yields CDR1 SGHRS and CDR2 YFSETQ. The V segment lost 3 bases and the J segment 7 bases; nucleotides outside the gene matches: 3. The CDR3 runs to 14 residues. In nucleotides, the CDR3 is TGCGCCAGCAGCTGGGACAGGATAAATTCACCCCTCCACTTT. The encoded protein is CASSWDRINSPLHF.

The rearrangement uses TRBV7-9 and TRBJ2-5; TRBD2 might be the D (6 bases). This CDR3 region has 16 residues. CDR1 is SEHNR and CDR2 is FQNEAQ in the germline V gene (reference sequence). V was pared by 2 bases and J by 2 bases, with 15 bases between. The CDR3 region is CASSLLAGLAQETQYF. The DNA for the CDR3 is TGTGCCAGCAGCTTATTGGCGGGACTCGCACAAGAGACCCAGTACTTC. The full variable domain, rest sourced from reference TRBV7-9 and TRBJ2-5, is DTGVSQNPRHKITKRGQNVTFRCDPISEHNRLYWYRQTLGQGPEFLTYFQNEAQLEKSRLLSDRFSAERPKGSFSTLEIQRTEQGDSAMYLCASSLLAGLAQETQYFGPGTRLLVL.

The rearrangement links TRBV27 to TRBJ1-6; 10 nucleotides align to TRBD1. Germline V gene data show CDR1 as MNHEY and CDR2 as SMNVEV (reference sequence). The trim removed 2 bases at V and 0 bases at J, leaving 4 bases unmatched. The CDR3 covers 18 residues. In DNA, the CDR3 is TGTGCCAGCAGTTTAAAGGGACAGGGGAGCTCCTATAATTCACCCCTCCACTTT. It specifies CASSLKGQGSSYNSPLHF.

V is TRBV19 and J is TRBJ1-1; D is unclear. Germline lookup yields CDR1 LNHDA and CDR2 SQIVND (reference sequence). The CDR3 has 15 amino acids. Trimming removed 1 base at V and 2 bases at J, with 11 bases between. The CDR3 DNA reads as TGTGCCAGTAGTATAGTAGCCAGTTCAAACACTGAAGCTTTCTTT. Translation: CASSIVASSNTEAFF.

The V call is TRBV7-6, the J call TRBJ1-2; D gene unclear. The germline V gene encodes CDR1 SGHVS and CDR2 FNYEAQ. Trimming took 1 base from V and 3 from J, leaving 15 bases between them. The CDR3 runs 16 residues. CDR3 in DNA: TGTGCCAGCAGCTTAGATCGTCAGGAGAGGCACTATGGCTACACCTTC. Translating gives CASSLDRQERHYGYTF.